This T cell receptor (beta chain) emerged from a study of PD-L1 blockade in urothelial cancer. Study information: Patients' prior chemotherapy regimens numbered 0 to 3. Blood was subjected to analysis at 3 weeks (second dose) and 6 weeks following treatment start. Median T cell yield per blood sample was more than 130,000 cells.

Indicated time point: pretreatment peripheral blood. Produced via immunoSEQ multiplex PCR; TCRdb's table is partial and in-frame only. The table includes approximately 86,000 clones, 85% detected once. Germline CDR1 and CDR2: SEHNR and FQNEAQ (reference sequence). V lost 8 bases and J 0 bases, leaving 11 bases between the germline ends. CDR3 length: 14 residues. This TCR was sampled from a man between 35 and 55 years old with urothelial cancer. Sequenced here: PBMCs, sampled around atezolizumab (anti-PD-L1) treatment. The chain links TRBV7-9 to TRBJ2-1; no firm D call. This chain's CDR3 is CASVPRSSYNEQFF. As DNA, the CDR3 is TGTGCCAGCGTACCAAGGAGCTCCTACAATGAGCAGTTCTTC.